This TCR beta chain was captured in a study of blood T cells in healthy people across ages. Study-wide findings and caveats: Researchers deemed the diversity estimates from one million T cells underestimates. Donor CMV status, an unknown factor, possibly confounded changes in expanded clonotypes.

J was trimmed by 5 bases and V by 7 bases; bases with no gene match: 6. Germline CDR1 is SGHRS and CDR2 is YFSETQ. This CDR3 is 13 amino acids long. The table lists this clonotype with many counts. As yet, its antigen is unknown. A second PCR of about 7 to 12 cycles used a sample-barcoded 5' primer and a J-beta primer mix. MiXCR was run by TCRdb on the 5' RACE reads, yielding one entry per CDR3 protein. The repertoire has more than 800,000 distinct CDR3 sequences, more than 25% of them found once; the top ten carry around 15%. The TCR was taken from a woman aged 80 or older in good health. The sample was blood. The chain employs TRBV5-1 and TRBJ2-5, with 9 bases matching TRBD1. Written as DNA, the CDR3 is TGCGCCAGCGCCTGGGACAGGGCGGAGACCCAGTACTTC. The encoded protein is CASAWDRAETQYF.